This T cell receptor (beta chain) was identified in a study of CD8 T cells in ankylosing spondylitis. Molecular-barcoded quantitative 5'-RACE produced these TCR beta libraries. TCRdb reprocessed the 5' RACE reads with MiXCR, giving one entry per CDR3 protein. The sample lists 300,000 to 400,000 distinct CDR3 sequences; around 20% were seen once. Regarding the study as a whole: Ankylosing spondylitis blood appeared to be characterized by a TCR beta motif of under 10 highly homologous variants.

This clonotype appeared a few times. Its antigen remains unidentified. This CDR3 is built from 15 residues. J lost 4 bases, V lost 3 bases, and 2 bases had no gene match. CDR1 SEHNR and CDR2 FQNEAQ come from the germline V gene (reference sequence). The receptor was derived from a male donor with ankylosing spondylitis or in good health (not recorded which). Sequencing was performed on blood, either unsorted or a sorted T cell fraction (not recorded which). J is TRBJ2-5 and V is TRBV7-9, with 13 bases matching TRBD2. In nucleotides, the CDR3 is TGTGCCAGCAGCTTGTGGACTAGCGGGGGAGAGACCCAGTACTTC. Protein: CASSLWTSGGETQYF.